The present TCR beta chain was sequenced within a study of T cells in Graves' hyperthyroidism and ophthalmopathy. Study-wide points: Separation of ophthalmopathy from stable hyperthyroidism was achieved by a 13 V-J model.

TCR beta CDR3 regions were amplified from RNA. The HTBI primer set drove a first-round RT-PCR of the TCR CDR3. TCRdb independently ran MiXCR on the multiplex PCR reads; one entry per CDR3 protein. The sample carries over 250,000 distinct CDR3 sequences, less than 30% recorded once. The CDR3 consists of 14 residues. The germline CDR1 and CDR2 sequences are SGHTA and FQGNSA. V lost 3 bases, J lost 2 bases, and 4 bases stayed unmatched. The table lists this clonotype with a count of one. Its antigen is not known. The rearrangement uses TRBV7-2 and TRBJ2-7; 7 bases match TRBD2. Sequencing was done on a sample of blood. The receptor comes from a man between 40 and 49 years old with Graves' hyperthyroidism that later progressed to Graves' ophthalmopathy. The CDR3 reads CASSFWGGAYEQYF. For the CDR3, the DNA is TGTGCCAGCAGCTTTTGGGGGGGAGCCTACGAGCAGTACTTC.